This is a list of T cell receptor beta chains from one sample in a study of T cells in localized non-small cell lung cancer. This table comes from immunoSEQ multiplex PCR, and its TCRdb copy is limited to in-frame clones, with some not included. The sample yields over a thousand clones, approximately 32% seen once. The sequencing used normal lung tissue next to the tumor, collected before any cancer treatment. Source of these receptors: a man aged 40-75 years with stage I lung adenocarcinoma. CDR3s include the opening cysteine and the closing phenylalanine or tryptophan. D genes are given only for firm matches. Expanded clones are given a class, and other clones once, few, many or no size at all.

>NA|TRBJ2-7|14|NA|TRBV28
TGTGCCAGCAAGTGGAGAGAGAGGTCCTACGAGCAGTACTTC
CASKWRERSYEQYF
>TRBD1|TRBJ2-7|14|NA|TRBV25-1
TGTGCCACCAACCGGGACAGTTCGCCCTACGAGCAGTACTTC
CATNRDSSPYEQYF
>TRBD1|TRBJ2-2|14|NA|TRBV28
TGTGCCAGCAGACATACAGGGGACACCGGGGAGCTGTTTTTT
CASRHTGDTGELFF
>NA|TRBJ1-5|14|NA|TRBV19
TGTGCCAGTAGTGTTCTATCGGGCAATCAGCCCCAGCATTTT
CASSVLSGNQPQHF
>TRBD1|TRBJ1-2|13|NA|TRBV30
TGTGCCTGGAGTCATCAGGGGGGCTATGGCTACACCTTC
CAWSHQGGYGYTF
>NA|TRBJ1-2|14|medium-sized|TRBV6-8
TGTGCCAGCAGCAGACCCGGGGTTAACTATGGCTACACCTTC
CASSRPGVNYGYTF
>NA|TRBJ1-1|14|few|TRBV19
TGTGCCAGTAGTAGCAGGGCAATGAACACTGAAGCTTTCTTT
CASSSRAMNTEAFF
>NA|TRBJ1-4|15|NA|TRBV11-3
TGTGCCAGCAGCCTCCTTGGGGAGCTCGGGGAAAAACTGTTTTTT
CASSLLGELGEKLFF
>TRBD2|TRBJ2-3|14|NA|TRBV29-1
TGCAGCGTTCAAACTAGCGGGAGAACAGATACGCAGTATTTT
CSVQTSGRTDTQYF
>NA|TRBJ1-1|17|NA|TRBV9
TGTGCCAGCAGCGTAGCTACGACAGTAGGGATGAACACTGAAGCTTTCTTT
CASSVATTVGMNTEAFF
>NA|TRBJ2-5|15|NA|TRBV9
TGTGCCAGCAGCCCCTTTGGGCGATACCAAGAGACCCAGTACTTC
CASSPFGRYQETQYF
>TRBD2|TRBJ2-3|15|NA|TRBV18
TGTGCCAGCTCACCAAGGGAGGGTGGCACAGATACGCAGTATTTT
CASSPREGGTDTQYF
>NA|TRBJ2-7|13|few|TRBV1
TGCGCCAGCAGCCATCTACAGGGCTACGAGCAGTACTTC
CASSHLQGYEQYF
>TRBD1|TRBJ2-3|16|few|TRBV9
TGTGCCAGCAGATTCAAGGGGGCTCTGGGCACAGATACGCAGTATTTT
CASRFKGALGTDTQYF
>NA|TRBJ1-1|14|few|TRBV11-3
TGTGCCAGCAGCTTAGTTAGTTCATCAACTGAAGCTTTCTTT
CASSLVSSSTEAFF
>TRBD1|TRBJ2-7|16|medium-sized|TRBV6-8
TGTGCCAGCAGTTTCCACCGGGACAGGGGGCGAGCCGAGCAGTACTTC
CASSFHRDRGRAEQYF
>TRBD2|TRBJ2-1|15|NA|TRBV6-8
TGTGCCAGCAGACCCTCTAGCGGAGGCTACAATGAGCAGTTCTTC
CASRPSSGGYNEQFF
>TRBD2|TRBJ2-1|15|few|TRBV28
TGTGCCAGCAGAATGAGGACTAGCGGGAGAGATGAGCAGTTCTTC
CASRMRTSGRDEQFF
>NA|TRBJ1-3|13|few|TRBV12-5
TGTGCTAGTGGTTTAGACGGCGGAAACACCATATATTTT
CASGLDGGNTIYF
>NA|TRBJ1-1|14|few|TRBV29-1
TGCAGCGTTCTACAGGCCGACAGCGGCACTGAAGCTTTCTTT
CSVLQADSGTEAFF
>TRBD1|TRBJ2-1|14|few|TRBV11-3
TGTGCCAGCAGCGGGACAGGGCACTACAATGAGCAGTTCTTC
CASSGTGHYNEQFF
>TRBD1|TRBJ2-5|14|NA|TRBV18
TGTGCCAGCTCACCACCGGGACAGCAAGAGACCCAGTACTTC
CASSPPGQQETQYF
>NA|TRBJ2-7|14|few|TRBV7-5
TGTGCCAGCAGCTTACACGGGCCTCCCTACGAGCAGTACTTC
CASSLHGPPYEQYF
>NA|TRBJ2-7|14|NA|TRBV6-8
TGTGCCAGCAGCCCTGGGGCGTTGGTTTACGAGCAGTACTTC
CASSPGALVYEQYF
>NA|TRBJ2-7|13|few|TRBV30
TGTGCCTGGAGCCGAGACAGCCTGGGGGAGCAGTACTTC
CAWSRDSLGEQYF
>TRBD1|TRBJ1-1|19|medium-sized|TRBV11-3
TGTGCCAGCAGCGGGGTATCGACAGGGGGTATGTGGCGGGACACTGAAGCTTTCTTT
CASSGVSTGGMWRDTEAFF
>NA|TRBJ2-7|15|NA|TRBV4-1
TGCGCCAGCAGCCAAGATGTAGGAAACTCCTACGAGCAGTACTTC
CASSQDVGNSYEQYF
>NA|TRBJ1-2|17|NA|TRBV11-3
TGTGCCAGCAGCTTAACCCCCCGGCCGGGGGGTCACTATGGCTACACCTTC
CASSLTPRPGGHYGYTF
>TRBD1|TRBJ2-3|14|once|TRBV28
TGTGCCAGCAGCCAATCGACAGGGGTGGATACGCAGTATTTT
CASSQSTGVDTQYF
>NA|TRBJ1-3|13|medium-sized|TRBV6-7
TGTGCCAGCAGGGGCACCTCTGGAAACACCATATATTTT
CASRGTSGNTIYF
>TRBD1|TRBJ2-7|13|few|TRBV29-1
TGCAGCGTTGGACAGGGGTTCGCGGGCGAGCAGTACTTC
CSVGQGFAGEQYF
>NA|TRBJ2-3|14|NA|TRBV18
TGTGCCAGCTCACCTGCGGGACCTACCGATACGCAGTATTTT
CASSPAGPTDTQYF
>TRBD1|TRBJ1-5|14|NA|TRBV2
TGTGCCAGCAGTGGGGACAGGGGGCGACAGCCCCAGCATTTT
CASSGDRGRQPQHF
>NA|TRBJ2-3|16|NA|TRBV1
TGCGCCAGCAGCCAAGTTGAGGGGGCTTACACAGATACGCAGTATTTT
CASSQVEGAYTDTQYF
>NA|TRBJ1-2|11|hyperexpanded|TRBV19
TGTGCCAGTCGGGAATCGAATGGCTACACCTTC
CASRESNGYTF
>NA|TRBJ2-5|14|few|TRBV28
TGTGCCAGCAACGGAGGGGCGGGACAAGAGACCCAGTACTTC
CASNGGAGQETQYF
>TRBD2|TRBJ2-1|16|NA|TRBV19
TGTGCCAGTAGTATAGATCTGACGGGGGGGCCCTCCGGGCAGTTCTTC
CASSIDLTGGPSGQFF
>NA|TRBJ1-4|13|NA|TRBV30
TGTGCCTGGAGGACTCCCGGACAGGAAAAACTGTTTTTT
CAWRTPGQEKLFF
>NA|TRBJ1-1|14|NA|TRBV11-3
TGTGCCAGCAGCTTAAGGGGTGGGAACACTGAAGCTTTCTTT
CASSLRGGNTEAFF
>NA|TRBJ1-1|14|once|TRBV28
TGTGCCAGCAGTTTACAGGGTTGGTTCACTGAAGCTTTCTTT
CASSLQGWFTEAFF
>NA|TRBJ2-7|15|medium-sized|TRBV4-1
TGCGCCAGCAGCCAAGGGACCCTTGCCCCCTACGAGCAGTACTTC
CASSQGTLAPYEQYF
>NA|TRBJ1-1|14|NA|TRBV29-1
TGCAGCGCTCTCGACCCTCAGGGGAAGGCTGAAGCTTTCTTT
CSALDPQGKAEAFF
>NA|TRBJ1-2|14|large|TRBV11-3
TGTGCCAGCAGCTTATTGGGGCAGGGGAGAGGCTACACCTTC
CASSLLGQGRGYTF
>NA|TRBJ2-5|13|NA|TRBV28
TGTGCCAGCGTAACCGCGGGTAGAGAGACCCAGTACTTC
CASVTAGRETQYF
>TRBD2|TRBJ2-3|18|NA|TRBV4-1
TGCGCCAGCAGCCAATCGACTAGCGGGAGTGGAGGCACAGATACGCAGTATTTT
CASSQSTSGSGGTDTQYF
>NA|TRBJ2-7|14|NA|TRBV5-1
TGCGCCAGCAGCTTAGAAGGGAACGGGGACGAGCAGTACTTC
CASSLEGNGDEQYF
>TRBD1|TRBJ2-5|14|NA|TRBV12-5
TGTGCTAGTGGTACGGGACAGGGGCGAGAGACCCAGTACTTC
CASGTGQGRETQYF
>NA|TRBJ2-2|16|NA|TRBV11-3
TGTGCCAGCAGCCGAGGTTCGGGGAAGAACACCGGGGAGCTGTTTTTT
CASSRGSGKNTGELFF
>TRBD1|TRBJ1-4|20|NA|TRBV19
TGTGCCAGTAGCTCCTTCTGGGGACAGGGGGCTTCCACAACTAATGAAAAACTGTTTTTT
CASSSFWGQGASTTNEKLFF
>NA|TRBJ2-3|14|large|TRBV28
TGTGCCAGCAGTCCGAGCGGAGAGGCAGATACGCAGTATTTT
CASSPSGEADTQYF